What follows are 4 T cell receptor beta chains derived from one specimen sequenced in a study of T-cell reconstitution after alpha-beta-depleted transplantation in children. Researchers prepared the TCRbeta library using unique molecular identifiers, the study reports. MiXCR, run by TCRdb on the PCR reads, gives a single entry per CDR3 protein. The sample lists almost 500,000 distinct CDR3 sequences, 10% to 13% occurring once. The sequenced sample was PBMCs, obtained before TCRalphabeta/CD19-depleted stem cell transplant. The receptor source for this set is a child younger than 10 with inherited bone marrow failure, due to receive a stem cell transplant.

There are a few counts of this clonotype. V gene TRBV11-1 combines with J gene TRBJ2-7; no reliable D call. The germline gives CDR1 SGHAT, CDR2 FQDESV (reference sequence). The ends were cut back, 5 bases at V and 3 bases at J, with 14 bases in the middle. The CDR3 runs to 14 residues. The CDR3 region is CASSPPTVSYEQYF. CDR3 bases: TGTGCCAGCAGCCCCCCAACAGTGAGCTACGAGCAGTACTTC.

This clonotype was counted a few times. The V call is TRBV30, the J call TRBJ1-6; D not resolved. V was cut by 6 bases and J by 7 bases, with 13 bases left in between. The CDR3 length is 13 residues. CDR1 GTSNPN and CDR2 SVGIG come from the germline V gene (reference sequence). The CDR3 is CACPAGRNSPLHF. CDR3 sequence (DNA): TGTGCCTGTCCAGCGGGAAGGAATTCACCCCTCCACTTT.

This clonotype has ten or more counts. The rearrangement uses TRBV10-3 and TRBJ2-2; 8 positions match TRBD2. From germline, CDR1 is ENHRY and CDR2 SYGVKD. CDR3 length: 14 amino acids. J lost 4 bases, V lost 10 bases, and 8 bases had no gene match. DNA for the CDR3: TGTGCCACCGAAAGCGGGAGTAGCACCGGGGAGCTGTTTTTT. This sequence encodes CATESGSSTGELFF.

This clonotype was seen more than once but under ten times. The CDR3 loop is CASSPYRDDYGYTF. CDR3 nucleotide sequence: TGTGCCAGCTCACCATACAGGGATGACTATGGCTACACCTTC. The J gene is TRBJ1-2, the V gene TRBV18; D might be TRBD1 (6 bases). The CDR3 totals 14 residues. V lost 2 bases to trimming and J lost 3 bases, with 10 bases between them. The germline CDR1 and CDR2 sequences are KGHSH and LQKENI.